The next 6 T cell receptor beta chains were all read from a single sample in a study of shared clonotypes between healthy human individuals. The table came from immunoSEQ multiplex PCR; TCRdb's copy has only in-frame clones and leaves some out. The sample lists around 700,000 clones; 60% to 75% were seen once. Source material: memory CD4+ T cells sorted from blood. Subset defined: CD45RA-negative fraction. All receptors derive from a young woman in good health.

The table lists this clone with many counts. The chain uses TRBV29-1 and TRBJ2-1; D gene uncertain. V gave up 7 bases and J gave up 4 bases, with 8 bases separating them. Per germline, CDR1 SQVTM and CDR2 ANQGSEA. The CDR3 sequence is 11 residues long. The CDR3 is CSATLYNEQFF. Written as DNA, the CDR3 is TGCAGCGCTACACTATACAATGAGCAGTTCTTC.

The gene calls are TRBV5-1 and TRBJ2-7; 8 nucleotides align to TRBD1. This CDR3 spans 14 amino acids. Losses at the gene ends were 0 bases for V and 5 bases for J; bases not matched to a gene: 4. CDR1 SGHRS and CDR2 YFSETQ come from the germline V gene. Here the CDR3 DNA reads TGCGCCAGCAGCTTGGCAGGGGGCTGGGACGAGCAGTACTTC. It encodes CASSLAGGWDEQYF.

The V and J genes are TRBV28 and TRBJ2-5; the D gene could be TRBD1 or TRBD2 (6 bases each). The CDR3 runs 14 residues. V was clipped by 3 bases and J by 2 bases, with 10 bases between them. Germline-derived CDR1 and CDR2 are MDHEN and SYDVKM. The CDR3 coding sequence is TGTGCCAGCAGTTTCCGAGGGGGGCAAGAGACCCAGTACTTC. This translates into CASSFRGGQETQYF.

This clone has a single count. This chain links TRBV6-5 with TRBJ2-7; D call uncertain. CDR1 and CDR2 from the germline V gene are MNHEY and SVGAGI. The CDR3 contains 12 residues. V lost 6 bases and J 1 base, leaving 7 bases between the germline ends. The CDR3 region has the DNA TGTGCCAGCAGCGGGCTTTCCTACGAGCAGTACTTC. Protein: CASSGLSYEQYF.

V is TRBV19 and J is TRBJ2-1; D is undetermined. The CDR3 sequence is 11 residues long. Germline lookup yields CDR1 LNHDA and CDR2 SQIVND (reference sequence). V was pared by 6 bases and J by 8 bases, with 8 bases between. The CDR3 nucleotides are TGTGCCAGTAGCCTAGGCTATGAGCAGTTCTTC. Translation gives CASSLGYEQFF.

As regards this clone: Other nucleotide sequences in the sample specify the same CDR3. V and J are TRBV5-1 and TRBJ2-7; 15 nucleotides line up with TRBD2. This CDR3 is 18 amino acids long. V dropped 3 bases and J dropped 2; count of bases not matched to a gene: 9. Germline CDR1 is SGHRS and CDR2 is YFSETQ. CDR3 nucleotides: TGCGCCAGCAGCTCCGCGGGACTAGCGGGAGGACCTCCCTACGAGCAGTACTTC. Protein: CASSSAGLAGGPPYEQYF.